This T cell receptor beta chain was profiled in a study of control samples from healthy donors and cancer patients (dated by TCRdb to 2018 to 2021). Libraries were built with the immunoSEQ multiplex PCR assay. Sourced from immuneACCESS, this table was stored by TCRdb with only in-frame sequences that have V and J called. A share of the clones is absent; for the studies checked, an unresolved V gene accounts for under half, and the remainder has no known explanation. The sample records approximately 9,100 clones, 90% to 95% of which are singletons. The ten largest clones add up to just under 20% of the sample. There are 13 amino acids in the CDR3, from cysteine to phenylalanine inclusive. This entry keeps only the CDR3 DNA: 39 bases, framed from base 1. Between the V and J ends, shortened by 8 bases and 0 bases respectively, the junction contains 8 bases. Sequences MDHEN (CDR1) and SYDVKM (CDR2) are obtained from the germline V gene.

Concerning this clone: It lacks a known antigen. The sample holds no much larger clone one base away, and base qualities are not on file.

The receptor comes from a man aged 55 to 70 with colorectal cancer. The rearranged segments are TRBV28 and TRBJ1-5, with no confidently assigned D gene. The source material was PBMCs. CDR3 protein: CASQMFSNQPQHF. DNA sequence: TGTGCCAGCCAGATGTTTAGCAATCAGCCCCAGCATTTT. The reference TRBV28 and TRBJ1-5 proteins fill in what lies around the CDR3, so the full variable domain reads DVKVTQSSRYLVKRTGEKVFLECVQDMDHENMFWYRQDPGLGLRLIYFSYDVKMKEKGDIPEGYSVSREKKERFSLILESASTNQTSMYLCASQMFSNQPQHFGDGTRLSIL.